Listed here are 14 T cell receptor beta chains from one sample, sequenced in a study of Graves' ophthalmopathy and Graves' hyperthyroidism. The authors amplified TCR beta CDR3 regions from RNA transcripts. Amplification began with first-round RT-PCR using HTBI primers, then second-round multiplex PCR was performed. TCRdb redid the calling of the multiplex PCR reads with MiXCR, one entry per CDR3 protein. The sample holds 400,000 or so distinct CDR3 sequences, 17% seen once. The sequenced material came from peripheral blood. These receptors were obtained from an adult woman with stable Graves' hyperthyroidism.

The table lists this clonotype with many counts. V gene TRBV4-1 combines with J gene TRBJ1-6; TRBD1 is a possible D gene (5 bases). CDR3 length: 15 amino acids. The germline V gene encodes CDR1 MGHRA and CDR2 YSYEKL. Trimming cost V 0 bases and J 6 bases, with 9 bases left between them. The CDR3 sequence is CASSQDRGLNSPLHF. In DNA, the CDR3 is TGCGCCAGCAGCCAAGACCGGGGACTTAATTCACCCCTCCACTTT.

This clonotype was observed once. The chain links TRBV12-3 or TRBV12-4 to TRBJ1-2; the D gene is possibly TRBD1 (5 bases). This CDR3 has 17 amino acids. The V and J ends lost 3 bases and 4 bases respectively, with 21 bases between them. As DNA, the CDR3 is TGTGCCAGCAGTTTCGGTGGTACAGGCAGCTTCGGCTATGGCTACACCTTC. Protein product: CASSFGGTGSFGYGYTF.

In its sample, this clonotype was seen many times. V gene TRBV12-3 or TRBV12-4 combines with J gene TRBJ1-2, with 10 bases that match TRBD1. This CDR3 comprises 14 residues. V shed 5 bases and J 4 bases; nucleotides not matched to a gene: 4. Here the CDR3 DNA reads TGTGCCAGCAGTAAATGGACAGGGGGCTATGGCTACACCTTC. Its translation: CASSKWTGGYGYTF.

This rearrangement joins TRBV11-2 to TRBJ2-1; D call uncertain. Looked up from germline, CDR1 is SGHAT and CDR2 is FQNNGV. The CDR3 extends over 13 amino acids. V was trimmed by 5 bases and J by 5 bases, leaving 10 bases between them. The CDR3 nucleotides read TGTGCCAGCAGCCCCCTCGCGAACAATGAGCAGTTCTTC. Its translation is CASSPLANNEQFF.

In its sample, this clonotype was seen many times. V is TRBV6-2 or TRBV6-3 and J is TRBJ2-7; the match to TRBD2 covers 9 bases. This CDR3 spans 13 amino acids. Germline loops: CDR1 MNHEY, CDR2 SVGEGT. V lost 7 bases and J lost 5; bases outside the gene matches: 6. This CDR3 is CASNAGLAHEQYF. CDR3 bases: TGTGCCAGCAATGCGGGACTAGCCCACGAGCAGTACTTC.

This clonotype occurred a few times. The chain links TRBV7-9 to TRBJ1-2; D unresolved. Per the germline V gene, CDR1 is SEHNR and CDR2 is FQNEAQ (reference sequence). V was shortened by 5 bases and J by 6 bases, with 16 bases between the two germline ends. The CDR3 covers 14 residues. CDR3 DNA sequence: TGTGCCAGCAGCCCCCTCGGCTCCATAGATGGCTACACCTTC. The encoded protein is CASSPLGSIDGYTF.

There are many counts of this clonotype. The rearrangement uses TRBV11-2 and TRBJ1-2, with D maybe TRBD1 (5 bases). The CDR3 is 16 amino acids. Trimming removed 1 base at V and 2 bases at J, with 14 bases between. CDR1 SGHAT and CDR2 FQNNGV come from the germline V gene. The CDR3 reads CASSLVTSRENYGYTF. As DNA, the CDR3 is TGTGCCAGCAGCTTAGTGACAAGCAGGGAAAACTATGGCTACACCTTC.

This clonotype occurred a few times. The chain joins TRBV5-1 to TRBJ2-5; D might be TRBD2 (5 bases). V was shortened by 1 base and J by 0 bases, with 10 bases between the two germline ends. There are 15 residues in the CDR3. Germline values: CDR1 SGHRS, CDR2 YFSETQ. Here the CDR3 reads CASSLTGSDQETQYF. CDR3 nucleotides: TGCGCCAGCAGCTTGACGGGATCGGACCAAGAGACCCAGTACTTC.

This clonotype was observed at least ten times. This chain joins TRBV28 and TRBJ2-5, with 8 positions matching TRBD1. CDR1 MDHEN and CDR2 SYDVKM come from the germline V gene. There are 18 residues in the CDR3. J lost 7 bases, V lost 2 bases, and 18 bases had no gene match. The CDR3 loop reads CASSLLQGAVGFGGTQYF. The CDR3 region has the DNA TGTGCCAGCAGTTTACTCCAGGGGGCGGTGGGATTCGGTGGGACCCAGTACTTC.

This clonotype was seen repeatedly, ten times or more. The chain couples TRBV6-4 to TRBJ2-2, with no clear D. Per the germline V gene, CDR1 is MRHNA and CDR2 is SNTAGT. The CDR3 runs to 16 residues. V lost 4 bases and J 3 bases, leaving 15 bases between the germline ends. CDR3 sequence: CASSGGPGSDTGELFF. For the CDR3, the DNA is TGTGCCAGCAGTGGCGGACCCGGTTCGGACACCGGGGAGCTGTTTTTT.

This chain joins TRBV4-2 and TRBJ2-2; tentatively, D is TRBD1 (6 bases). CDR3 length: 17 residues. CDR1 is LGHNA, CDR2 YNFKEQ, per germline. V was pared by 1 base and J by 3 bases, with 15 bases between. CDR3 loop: CASSQGEQGIHTGELFF. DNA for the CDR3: TGTGCCAGCAGCCAAGGTGAACAGGGTATACACACCGGGGAGCTGTTTTTT.

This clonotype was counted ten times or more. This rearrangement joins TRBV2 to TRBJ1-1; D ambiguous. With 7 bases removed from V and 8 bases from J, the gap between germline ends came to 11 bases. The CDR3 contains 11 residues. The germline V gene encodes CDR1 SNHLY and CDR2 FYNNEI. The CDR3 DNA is TGTGCCAGCAAACCCAGAGAAGAAGCTTTCTTT. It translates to CASKPREEAFF. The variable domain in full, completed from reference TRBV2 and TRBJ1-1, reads EPEVTQTPSHQVTQMGQEVILRCVPISNHLYFYWYRQILGQKVEFLVSFYNNEISEKSEIFDDQFSVERPDGSNFTLKIRSTKLEDSAMYFCASKPREEAFFGQGTRLTVV.

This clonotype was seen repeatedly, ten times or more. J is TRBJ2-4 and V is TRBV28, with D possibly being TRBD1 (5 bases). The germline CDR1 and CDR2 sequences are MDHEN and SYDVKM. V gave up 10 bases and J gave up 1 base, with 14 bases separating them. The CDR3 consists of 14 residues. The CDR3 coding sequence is TGTGCCATCTCGGACAAGTATGCCAAAAACATTCAGTACTTC. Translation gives CAISDKYAKNIQYF.

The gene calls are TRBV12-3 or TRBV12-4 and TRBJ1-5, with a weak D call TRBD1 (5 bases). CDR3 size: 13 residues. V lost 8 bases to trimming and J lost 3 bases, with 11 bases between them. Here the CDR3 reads CASAGAINQPQHF. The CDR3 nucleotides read TGTGCCAGCGCCGGGGCCATCAATCAGCCCCAGCATTTT.